This TCR beta chain was recovered during a study of blood T cell repertoires in COVID-19 (dated by TCRdb to about 2020). With regard to the full study: Samples from collaborators originated in the United States, Italy and Spain and spanned both the acute and convalescent phases of COVID-19. The samples were drawn from the first 160 participants of the ongoing ImmuneRACE study and from more than 1,000 subjects provided by 6 global collaborators. The repertoires were released in a freely available public database meant as a resource for research on the immune response to SARS-CoV-2. Deeply sampled blood TCRbeta repertoires from subjects exposed to, actively infected with, or recovered from COVID-19 were included in the dataset. Nearly every sample came with metadata listing a de-identified subject ID, COVID-19 status, age in years and sex. The material from the prospective study consisted of cDNA or gDNA derived from T cells, B-cell-depleted T cells, or PBMCs. Where HLA class I and class II types were available, the types were taken from metadata supplied by the sample provider, not from assay-based typing. Overall study outcomes, separate from this receptor: The amount of clinical and demographic metadata varied by source and participant and was provided uncurated.

The immunoSEQ Assay, a bias-controlled multiplex PCR, was used to amplify TCRbeta CDR3 regions from genomic DNA. The paper's data handling went like this. The number of nucleated cells in each sample was estimated by amplification of reference gene primers within the assay. To quantify the absolute abundance of each unique TCRbeta CDR3 rearrangement, sequence reads were collapsed and filtered. For each sample, productive Simpson clonality was calculated by taking the square root of Simpson's diversity index across productive rearrangements. Held by TCRdb, this immuneACCESS table contains in-frame sequences only and omits some clones. Under half of the omission traces to an unresolved V gene where checked; the cause of the rest is unknown. The DNA gave D and trimming, while V, J and clone size come from that table. Within this sample are about 200,000 clones, with 70% to 90% of them counted one time only. The ten largest clones represent 10% of the sample.

CDR3 length: 14 amino acids, cysteine to phenylalanine. Here the CDR3 DNA is all that survives: 42 bases in frame from base 1. V sheds 4 bases and J sheds 0 bases, leaving 12 bases between their ends. The CDR1 and CDR2 encoded by the germline V gene are SQVTM and ANQGSEA. In Seattle, one collaborating source enrolled patients while the infection was active and tracked those patients longitudinally over the course of disease. Collaborating institutions collected whole blood in K2EDTA tubes following their own protocols. For TCRbeta analysis, collaborators shipped samples as frozen whole blood, isolated PBMCs, or DNA extracted from either of those sample types. This clone was observed a few times. Its antigen is not yet known. Per-nucleotide qualities are absent, and no much larger clonotype sits a single base away.

The chain couples TRBV29-1 to TRBJ1-1, with the D gene too uncertain to name. Sequencing used peripheral blood. This TCR derives from a woman aged 45-65 years with COVID-19, enrolled during active disease. The nucleotide sequence is given as TGCAGCGTTGTGAGGCCGAGTTTGAACACTGAAGCTTTCTTT. Its protein is CSVVRPSLNTEAFF.